The clone carrying this T cell receptor (beta chain) was seen a few times. Antigen: not known. Germline CDR1 reads MNHNY; CDR2 reads SVGAGI (reference sequence). This CDR3 comprises 14 residues. Deletions cut 11 bases from V and 9 bases from J, with 20 bases between. The sample comes from a study of T-cell memory formation after mild COVID-19. Overall study findings and caveats: Clones shrinking from day 15 to 85 showed even CD4/CD8 mixes; later expanders tilted CD4+. Second-wave clones peaking on day 37 lacked confirmed SARS-CoV-2 specificity.

One entry per CDR3 protein, called by TCRdb with MiXCR from the 5' RACE reads. Among over 300,000 distinct CDR3 sequences listed, around a fifth were seen once. The V gene is TRBV6-6, the J gene TRBJ1-6, with D perhaps TRBD1 (6 bases). The clonotype comes from a man aged 18-30 years who had mild COVID-19 (a few samples of this study predate the infection). Cell type and time point are not known. Sequencing used PBMCs or a T cell subset sorted from them (not recorded which). The CDR3 is CAANREQGFSPLHF. The CDR3 DNA sequence: TGTGCCGCCAACCGGGAACAGGGTTTTTCACCCCTCCACTTT.